This T cell receptor beta chain was profiled in a study of graft-versus-host responses after intestinal transplantation. Looking at the study overall: Induction with anti-thymocyte globulin, then tacrolimus and steroids for around three years, was given to all recipients.

To note about this clone: Its target is unknown.

The CDR3 sequence is 18 residues long. Trimming took 2 bases from V and 10 from J; bases not matched to a gene: 17. From germline, CDR1 is SGHVS and CDR2 FQNEAQ. The method was immunoSEQ multiplex PCR; TCRdb's version includes in-frame clones alone and lacks a portion of them. This repertoire shows about 89,000 clones, 80% to 95% found once; its top ten account for about 0.28%. Whole-study findings and limits: Some GvH clones were seen earlier in gut or blood, suggesting intestinal origin.

The specimen comprised unstimulated CD4+ T cells sorted from spleen or lymph node cells, sampled before intestinal transplant. The receptor's source is a human donor who received an intestinal transplant. This chain links TRBV7-8 with TRBJ2-1; 10 nucleotides line up with TRBD2. CDR3: CASSLFPTIIPSGSEQFF. For the CDR3, the DNA is TGTGCCAGCAGCTTATTTCCAACCATTATTCCTAGCGGGAGCGAGCAGTTCTTC.